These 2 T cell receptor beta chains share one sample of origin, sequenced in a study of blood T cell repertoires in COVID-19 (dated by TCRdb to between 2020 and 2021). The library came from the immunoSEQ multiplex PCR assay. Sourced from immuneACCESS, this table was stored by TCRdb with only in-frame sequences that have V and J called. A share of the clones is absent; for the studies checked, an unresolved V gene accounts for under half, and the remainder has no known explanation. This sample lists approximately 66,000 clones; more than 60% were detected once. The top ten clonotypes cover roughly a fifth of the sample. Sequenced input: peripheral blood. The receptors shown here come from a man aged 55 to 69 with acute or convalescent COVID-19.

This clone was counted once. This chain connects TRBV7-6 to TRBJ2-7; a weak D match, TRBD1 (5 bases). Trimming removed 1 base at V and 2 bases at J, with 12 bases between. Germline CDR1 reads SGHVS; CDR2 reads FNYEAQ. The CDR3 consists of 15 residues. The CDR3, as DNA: TGTGCCAGCAGCTTAGAGGCAGGGAACACCTACGAGCAGTACTTC. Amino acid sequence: CASSLEAGNTYEQYF.

CDR3 coding DNA: TGTGCCAGCAGAACAGGTCCGGACACCATATATTTT. Its translation: CASRTGPDTIYF. V and J are TRBV12-3 or TRBV12-4 and TRBJ1-3, with D tentatively TRBD1 (5 bases). CDR3 length: 12 amino acids. Deletions cut 6 bases from V and 8 bases from J, with 11 bases between.